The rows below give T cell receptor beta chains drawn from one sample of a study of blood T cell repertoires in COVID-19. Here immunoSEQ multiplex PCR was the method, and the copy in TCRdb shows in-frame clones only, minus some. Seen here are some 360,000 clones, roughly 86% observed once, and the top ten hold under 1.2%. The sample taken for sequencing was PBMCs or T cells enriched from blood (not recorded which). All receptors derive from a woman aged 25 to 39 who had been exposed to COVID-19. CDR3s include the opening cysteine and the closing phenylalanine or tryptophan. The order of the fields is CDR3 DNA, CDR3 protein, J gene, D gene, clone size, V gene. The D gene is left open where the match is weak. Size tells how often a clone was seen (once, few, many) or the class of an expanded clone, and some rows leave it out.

TGTGCCAGCAGTTCCCCACTAAAGCGGTTCCCCTCCTACGAGCAGTACTTC CASSSPLKRFPSYEQYF TRBJ2-7 . . TRBV28
TGCGCCAGCAGCCAAGATCATTGGACTAGCGGGGCCTACGAGCAGTACTTC CASSQDHWTSGAYEQYF TRBJ2-7 TRBD2 few TRBV4-1
TGTGCCAGCAGCGTAGGTAGGGAGCCACTCTACGAGCAGTACTTC CASSVGREPLYEQYF TRBJ2-7 . . TRBV9
TGTGCCAGCAGCGTACAGGGCATGAACACTGAAGCTTTCTTT CASSVQGMNTEAFF TRBJ1-1 . once TRBV9
TGTGCCACCAGCAGAGATCGCCGGGGAGCCGGGGAGCTGTTTTTT CATSRDRRGAGELFF TRBJ2-2 . . TRBV15
TGTGCCAGCAGGCCTTTTTGGGGCATGGAGACCCAGTACTTC CASRPFWGMETQYF TRBJ2-5 . . TRBV6-5
TGTGCCAGCTCACCAGAGACAGGCCAGGCTCAGCCCCAGCATTTT CASSPETGQAQPQHF TRBJ1-5 . . TRBV18
TGTGCCAGCAGCGTAGCTAGGAGGAGCTCCTACAATGAGCAGTTCTTC CASSVARRSSYNEQFF TRBJ2-1 . once TRBV9
TGTGCCAGCAGTGAGCGGAGGGGCACTGAAGCTTTCTTT CASSERRGTEAFF TRBJ1-1 . . TRBV6-1
TGTGCCAGCAGCTTCGGGCAGGGGCCGTATAGCAATCAGCCCCAGCATTTT CASSFGQGPYSNQPQHF TRBJ1-5 . . TRBV5-4
TGTGCCAGCAGCTTCAGGGGGATTAAAAAAGAGACCCAGTACTTC CASSFRGIKKETQYF TRBJ2-5 TRBD1 . TRBV7-9
TGTGCCAGTAGACTCTCTCATGGCAGGGGGCTTATGAGCAATCAGCCCCAGCATTTT CASRLSHGRGLMSNQPQHF TRBJ1-5 TRBD1 . TRBV19
TGTGCCAGCAGTTTAGTCGAACTCAGGGGAAGCAAAAACATTCAGTACTTC CASSLVELRGSKNIQYF TRBJ2-4 . . TRBV28
TGTGCCAGCAGCTTAGGAGTAGCTACAGGGCGGACTGAAGCTTTCTTT CASSLGVATGRTEAFF TRBJ1-1 . few TRBV7-9
TGTGCCAGCAGTTTATCAGACAGGGGCCTTGGTGGCTACACCTTC CASSLSDRGLGGYTF TRBJ1-2 TRBD1 . TRBV27
TGTGCCAGCAGTCCCACTCTACAGGGGAGAGCTTTCTTT CASSPTLQGRAFF TRBJ1-1 TRBD1 . TRBV27
TGCAGCGTCACCTTTCCGGACAGGGTCAATCAGCCCCAGCATTTT CSVTFPDRVNQPQHF TRBJ1-5 TRBD1 . TRBV29-1
TGTGCCAGCTTTCGGGGGGTGGGCACTGAAGCTTTCTTT CASFRGVGTEAFF TRBJ1-1 . . TRBV6-5
TGTGCCAGCTCAGGGCAGGTTGGTCCTAACTATGGCTACACCTTC CASSGQVGPNYGYTF TRBJ1-2 . . TRBV18
TGCGCCAGCCGAGATCCGGGACAGGGGAGCTACGAGCAGTACTTC CASRDPGQGSYEQYF TRBJ2-7 TRBD1 once TRBV5-1
TGTGCCAGCAGCTTAGTCAGGGGCATGGACACCGGGGAGCTGTTTTTT CASSLVRGMDTGELFF TRBJ2-2 . . TRBV11-3
TGTGCCAGCAGCCGAAACCGAGACACTGAAGCTTTCTTT CASSRNRDTEAFF TRBJ1-1 . . TRBV12-3/TRBV12-4
TGTGCCTGGAGCAGGTGGGGCTTCGGGACTGAAGCTTTCTTT CAWSRWGFGTEAFF TRBJ1-1 . . TRBV30
TGTGCCAGCAGCCCGGGTGCTAGCGGGTCTCAAGAGACCCAGTACTTC CASSPGASGSQETQYF TRBJ2-5 TRBD2 . TRBV5-8
TGTGCCAGCAGTCCGGGACAGGGGGCGTGGACTGAAGCTTTCTTT CASSPGQGAWTEAFF TRBJ1-1 TRBD1 . TRBV27
TGTGCCAGCAGCGTGAACCCAACAGGGCGGGCAGCTGAAGCTTTCTTT CASSVNPTGRAAEAFF TRBJ1-1 . few TRBV9
TGTGCCAGCAGTCTCCGGGTCCGAAATCAGCCCCAGCATTTT CASSLRVRNQPQHF TRBJ1-5 . few TRBV28
TGTGCCAGCAGCTTAAGAGGGGACACCTCGGAAGCTTTCTTT CASSLRGDTSEAFF TRBJ1-1 . . TRBV7-3
TGTGCCAGCAGCTTAAACGCGGGGGGACTAGCGGGAGGAGGAGGAAACATTCAGTACTTC CASSLNAGGLAGGGGNIQYF TRBJ2-4 TRBD2 . TRBV7-3
TGTGCCAGCAGCTTGGAGGGACAGGCAACAAACTATGGCTACACCTTC CASSLEGQATNYGYTF TRBJ1-2 TRBD1 . TRBV5-5
TGTGCCAGCTCAGAACAAGGACAGACTTGGGGGAACACTGAAGCTTTCTTT CASSEQGQTWGNTEAFF TRBJ1-1 . . TRBV18
TGCAGTGCTAGTAGAGCAGCTAGCTCCTACGAGCAGTACTTC CSASRAASSYEQYF TRBJ2-7 . once TRBV20-1
TGTGCCAGCAGTAGGGACAGATACTACTATGGCTACACCTTC CASSRDRYYYGYTF TRBJ1-2 TRBD1 . TRBV5-6
TGTGCCAGCAGTCCCGCCCCTCAGGGGGCTGAAGCTTTCTTT CASSPAPQGAEAFF TRBJ1-1 TRBD1 . TRBV6-5
TGCGCCAGCAGTCCACCTGGCGGGACGGGACCGAGTAATACCGGGGAGCTGTTTTTT CASSPPGGTGPSNTGELFF TRBJ2-2 . . TRBV10-1
TGTGCCAGTAGTATACTCAACCGGGGAACTAATGAAAAACTGTTTTTT CASSILNRGTNEKLFF TRBJ1-4 . . TRBV19
TGTGCCAGCAGTTTAATACAGGGGGCAAGCACAGATACGCAGTATTTT CASSLIQGASTDTQYF TRBJ2-3 TRBD1 . TRBV28
TGTGCCAGTAGTATAGGTAGCGGGAGCCCCTACGAGCAGTACTTC CASSIGSGSPYEQYF TRBJ2-7 TRBD2 . TRBV19
TGCGCCAGCAGCCAAGGTAACGGGAATCAAGAGACCCAGTACTTC CASSQGNGNQETQYF TRBJ2-5 . . TRBV4-1